Listed below are T cell receptor beta chains from one sample, sequenced in a study of OX40 agonist ivuxolimab in advanced cancers. Data came from immunoSEQ multiplex PCR; TCRdb stores just in-frame clones and leaves some out. Of over 60,000 clones listed, about 89% were seen once; the top ten hold 3% to 4%. The sequences come from CD4+ or CD8+ T cells sorted from blood, collected in a trial of the OX40 agonist ivuxolimab. Every receptor here comes from an adult with an advanced solid tumor such as melanoma, head and neck, liver or kidney cancer. Each CDR3 is given with its conserved first and last residue. The D gene is left open where the match is weak. Some rows have no size entry. The others give once, few or many, or a class for an expanded clone.

TRBJ2-2 14 TRBV11-2 . . TGTGCCAGCAGCTCCCCTCGGAGGGCCGGGGAGCTGTTTTTT CASSSPRRAGELFF
TRBJ2-2 14 TRBV29-1 TRBD1 . TGCAGCGCCTCGGACAGGGGGATGACCGGGGAGCTGTTTTTT CSASDRGMTGELFF
TRBJ2-3 16 TRBV5-5 . . TGTGCCAGCAGCTCAAGGGGCACCAGTCTTGGAGATACGCAGTATTTT CASSSRGTSLGDTQYF
TRBJ2-4 13 TRBV9 . . TGTGCCAGCAGCGCCAGGGGTAGAGACATTCAGTACTTC CASSARGRDIQYF
TRBJ2-7 12 TRBV5-1 . . TGCGCCAGCAGCTTGGGGGGGTCGACGCGGTACTTC CASSLGGSTRYF
TRBJ2-2 15 TRBV5-1 . . TGCGCCAGCAGCTTCTCGGTTTCTGGTGACGGGGAGCTGTTTTTT CASSFSVSGDGELFF
TRBJ1-4 15 TRBV18 . . TGTGCCAGCTCACCACTTGCCCCCGGGTATGAAAAACTGTTTTTT CASSPLAPGYEKLFF
TRBJ2-7 15 TRBV5-1 TRBD2 . TGCGCCAGCAGCTTGGGACTAGCGGGAGCCGACGAGCAGTACTTC CASSLGLAGADEQYF
TRBJ1-2 13 TRBV6-6 . . TGTGCCAGCAGAACTATAACAGGGAATGGCTACACCTTC CASRTITGNGYTF
TRBJ2-3 13 TRBV7-8 . . TGTGCCAGCACAACCTCTAGCACAGATACGCAGTATTTT CASTTSSTDTQYF
TRBJ2-1 14 TRBV5-1 . . TGCGCCAGCAGCTTGGGTGGTGGGGCCGACGAGCAGTTCTTC CASSLGGGADEQFF
TRBJ1-5 13 TRBV6-6 . . TGTGCCAGCAGTTTCAGGGAGAATCAGCCCCAGCATTTT CASSFRENQPQHF
TRBJ2-2 16 TRBV13 . . TGTGCCAGCAGTCGTGGACTCCGGAGTCAGGGCGGGGAGCTGTTTTTT CASSRGLRSQGGELFF
TRBJ2-7 16 TRBV15 . . TGTGCCACCAGCAGTGCGGGACAGCTGAACTCCTACGAGCAGTACTTC CATSSAGQLNSYEQYF
TRBJ2-1 16 TRBV4-1 TRBD1 . TGCGCCAGCAGCCAAGGGGACAGGAGCTCCTACAATGAGCAGTTCTTC CASSQGDRSSYNEQFF
TRBJ2-1 13 TRBV5-2 . . TGTGCCAGCAGCTCTGACAATTACAATGAGCAGTTCTTC CASSSDNYNEQFF
TRBJ2-7 14 TRBV18 TRBD2 . TGTGCCAGCTCACCTCCTAGCGGGAGTTACGAGCAGTACTTC CASSPPSGSYEQYF
TRBJ1-4 14 TRBV5-1 . medium-sized TGCGCCAGCAGCTTGGATCCCTTGGACAGCCGCCTGTTTTTT CASSLDPLDSRLFF
TRBJ2-3 15 TRBV9 . . TGTGCCAGCAGCGCCTCCTACGCGGGGAAAGATACGCAGTATTTT CASSASYAGKDTQYF
TRBJ2-3 14 TRBV19 . . TGTGCCAGTAGTATAATCGGAAGCACAGATACGCAGTATTTT CASSIIGSTDTQYF
TRBJ2-3 19 TRBV10-1 TRBD2 . TGCGCCAGCAGTGAGTCGATTCCTCTGATTAGCGGGTTGGCAGATACGCAGTATTTT CASSESIPLISGLADTQYF
TRBJ2-1 15 TRBV5-1 . . TGCGCCAGCAGCCCCGTAGTTGGGGCCTACAATGAGCAGTTCTTC CASSPVVGAYNEQFF
TRBJ1-5 18 TRBV19 TRBD1 . TGTGCCAGTAGTATAGCTCGAGGGGGACAGGGGGCCGGGCAGCCCCAGCATTTT CASSIARGGQGAGQPQHF
TRBJ1-1 13 TRBV9 . . TGTGCCAGCAGCGTAGGAATCGACACTGAAGCTTTCTTT CASSVGIDTEAFF
TRBJ2-5 12 TRBV6-1 . . TGTGCCAGCAGTGAACGGCAGGAGACCCAGTACTTC CASSERQETQYF
TRBJ2-1 15 TRBV11-2 TRBD1 . TGTGCCACCACGATAGAGGGGGCGCCTTACAATGAGCAGTTCTTC CATTIEGAPYNEQFF
TRBJ2-5 15 TRBV5-4 . . TGTGCCAGCAGCTCCGGGCCGGGGGCCACAGAGACCCAGTACTTC CASSSGPGATETQYF